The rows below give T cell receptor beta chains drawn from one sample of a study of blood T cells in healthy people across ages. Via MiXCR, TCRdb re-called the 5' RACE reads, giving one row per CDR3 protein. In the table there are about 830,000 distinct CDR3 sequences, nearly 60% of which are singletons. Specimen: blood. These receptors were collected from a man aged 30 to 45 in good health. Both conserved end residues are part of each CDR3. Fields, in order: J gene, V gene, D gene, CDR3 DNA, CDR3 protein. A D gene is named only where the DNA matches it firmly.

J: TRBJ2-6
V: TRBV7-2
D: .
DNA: TGTGCCAGCAGCCTGACTATCGGGGCCAACGTCCTGACTTTC
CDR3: CASSLTIGANVLTF

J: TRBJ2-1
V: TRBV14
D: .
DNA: TGTGCCAGCAGCCAAGCAAGGGGCGGTGAGCAGTTCTTC
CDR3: CASSQARGGEQFF

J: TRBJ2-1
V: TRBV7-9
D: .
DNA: TGTGCCAGCAGGACAGGGGAGGGTGAGCAGTTCTTC
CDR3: CASRTGEGEQFF

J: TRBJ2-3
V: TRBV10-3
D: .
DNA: TGTGCCATCAACAGCGGAGACAGCACAGATACGCAGTATTTT
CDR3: CAINSGDSTDTQYF

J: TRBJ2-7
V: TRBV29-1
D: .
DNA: TGCAGCGTTGGGCTGGTGGACAGTTTTCCATCCTACGAGCAGTACTTC
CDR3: CSVGLVDSFPSYEQYF

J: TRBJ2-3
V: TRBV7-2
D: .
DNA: TGTGCCAGCAGCTTAGACCAACGCACGCAGTATTTT
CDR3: CASSLDQRTQYF

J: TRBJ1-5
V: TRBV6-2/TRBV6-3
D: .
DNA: TGTGCCAGCAGAGACCCACCTCAGCCCCAGCATTTT
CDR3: CASRDPPQPQHF

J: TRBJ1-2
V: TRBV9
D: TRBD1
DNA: TGTGCCAGCAGCGTACCATCCTTGACCCGGGACAGGGGGCGAGGCTATGGCTACACCTTC
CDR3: CASSVPSLTRDRGRGYGYTF

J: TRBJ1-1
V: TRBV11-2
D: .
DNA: TGTGCCAGCAGACGGTACACTGAAGCTTTCTTT
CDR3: CASRRYTEAFF

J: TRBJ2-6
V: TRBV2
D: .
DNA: TGTGCCGAAGGAGTCACTGGGGCCAACGTCCTGACTTTC
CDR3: CAEGVTGANVLTF

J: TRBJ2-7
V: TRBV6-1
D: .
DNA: TGTGCCAGCAGTGAAAGGTTTCTGGGAGGATACGAGCAGTACTTC
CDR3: CASSERFLGGYEQYF